The 10 T cell receptor beta chains below were found in one sample sequenced in a study of T cells expressing NK-cell markers. For each CDR3 protein, TCRdb gives one entry from its re-call of the 5' RACE reads, without DNA. This sample's table reports 200,000 to 300,000 distinct CDR3 sequences. The specimen sequenced was blood T cells: a sorted CD56 or NKG2C T cell subset, CD4+ or CD8+ T cells, or bulk PBMC T cells (not recorded which). The receptors originated from a woman between 18 and 70 years old in good health.

The chain carries TRBV25-1 and TRBJ1-2; the TCRdb D gene call, TRBD1, has no DNA to confirm it. Germline CDR1 MGHDK, CDR2 SYGVNS. This CDR3 is 13 amino acids long. The CDR3 protein is CASRGEANYGYTF.

The V and J genes are TRBV11-1 and TRBJ2-2; TCRdb picks TRBD1, but there is no DNA to check that call. Germline CDR1 and CDR2: SGHAT and FQDESV (reference sequence). CDR3 length: 15 residues. The CDR3 sequence: CASSTRTGNTGELFF. Looking up the rest from reference TRBV11-1 and TRBJ2-2 gives the full variable domain: EAEVAQSPRYKITEKSQAVAFWCDPISGHATLYWYRQILGQGPELLVQFQDESVVDDSQLPKDRFSAERLKGVDSTLKIQPAELGDSAMYLCASSTRTGNTGELFFGEGSRLTVL.

The chain couples TRBV29-1 to TRBJ1-5; TCRdb designates TRBD1, a call that cannot be tested without DNA. The CDR3 runs to 13 residues. Germline V gene lookup returns CDR1 SQVTM and CDR2 ANQGSEA. The chain's CDR3 is CSVVDRGGQPQHF.

This rearrangement joins TRBV28 to TRBJ2-5; there is no DNA to check the TCRdb D call of TRBD1. Germline values: CDR1 MDHEN, CDR2 SYDVKM. The CDR3 sequence is 15 residues long. This chain's CDR3 is CASRAGQGVGETQYF.

The chain recombines TRBV10-2 with TRBJ1-1; TCRdb lists TRBD1, though no DNA is available to test this call. Germline V CDR1 and CDR2: WSHSY, SAAADI. The CDR3 runs to 12 residues. CDR3 sequence: CASGAGYTEAFF.

The gene calls are TRBV15 and TRBJ2-2; with no DNA, the TCRdb D assignment of TRBD1 cannot be verified. This CDR3 has 20 residues. Per the germline V gene, CDR1 is LNHNV and CDR2 is YYDKDF (reference sequence). The CDR3 loop is CATSRDQGGAFIIVTGELFF. The full variable domain, its missing parts supplied by reference TRBV15 and TRBJ2-2, is DAMVIQNPRYQVTQFGKPVTLSCSQTLNHNVMYWYQQKSSQAPKLLFHYYDKDFNNEADTPDNFQSRRPNTSFCFLDIRSPGLGDTAMYLCATSRDQGGAFIIVTGELFFGEGSRLTVL.

The chain joins TRBV7-2 to TRBJ2-2; checking the TCRdb D call of TRBD2 is not possible without DNA. CDR1 is SGHTA and CDR2 is FQGNSA in the germline V gene. This CDR3 has 17 amino acids. CDR3 amino acids: CASSLTGTFRNTGELFF.

The chain recombines TRBV11-2 with TRBJ2-2; no DNA is available, so the TRBD1 call from TCRdb remains unchecked. The CDR3 runs 16 residues. The germline V gene has CDR1 SGHAT and CDR2 FQNNGV. This CDR3 is CASSLIPGIHTGELFF.

Here the CDR3 reads CASSISRDRDNEQFF. The chain recombines TRBV5-1 with TRBJ2-1; without DNA, the TCRdb call of TRBD1 cannot be checked. The V gene's germline CDR1 is SGHRS and CDR2 YFSETQ. The CDR3 is 15 amino acids.

The V and J genes are TRBV4-3 and TRBJ1-1. Germline lookup yields CDR1 LGHNA and CDR2 YSLEER. This CDR3 spans 15 amino acids. CDR3 protein: CASSPRQAGMAEAFF.